The sequence of this T cell receptor (beta chain) was determined in a study of sequential checkpoint blockade in melanoma. Study overall: First-line arms were nivolumab then ipilimumab, or the reverse, randomized 1:1.

Treatment noted: randomized to nivolumab then ipilimumab (arm A) or the reverse (arm B). Assay used: immunoSEQ multiplex PCR; TCRdb lists only in-frame clones, some missing. Of about 40,000 clones in the sample, 80% to 90% were seen once. This clone appeared a single time. V was shortened by 5 bases and J by 1 base, with 6 bases between the two germline ends. Germline-derived CDR1 and CDR2 are MNHEY and SMNVEV (reference sequence). The CDR3 contains 13 residues. The input for sequencing was CD8+ T cells sorted from blood (inferred from file names), taken from a patient given nivolumab and ipilimumab in sequence. The source of this sequence is a human donor with melanoma. The rearrangement uses TRBV27 and TRBJ2-1, with D perhaps matching TRBD1 (6 bases). The CDR3 bases are TGTGCCAGCAGTACAGGGTCCTACAATGAGCAGTTCTTC. Amino acid sequence: CASSTGSYNEQFF.